This TCR beta chain was sequenced in a study of blood T cell repertoires in COVID-19 (dated by TCRdb to the early 2020s). For the wider study: Collaborator samples came from the United States, Italy and Spain and covered acute and convalescent phases of COVID-19. The material from the prospective study consisted of cDNA or gDNA derived from T cells, B-cell-depleted T cells, or PBMCs. Deeply sampled blood TCRbeta repertoires from subjects exposed to, actively infected with, or recovered from COVID-19 were included in the dataset. The repertoires were released in a freely available public database meant as a resource for research on the immune response to SARS-CoV-2. Samples were obtained from the ongoing ImmuneRACE study (first 160 participants) and from 1,200 or so subjects provided by 6 global collaborators. Sample metadata almost always included a de-identified subject ID, COVID-19 status, age in years and sex. Where available, HLA class I and class II types were obtained from metadata supplied by the sample provider rather than from assay-based typing.

The immunoSEQ Assay, a bias-controlled multiplex PCR, was used to amplify TCRbeta CDR3 regions from genomic DNA. As for how the authors treated the data: Within the assay, amplification of reference gene primers was used to estimate how many nucleated cells each sample contained. To quantify the absolute abundance of each unique TCRbeta CDR3 rearrangement, sequence reads were collapsed and filtered. Productive Simpson clonality was computed per sample as the square root of Simpson's diversity index over productive rearrangements. Held by TCRdb, this immuneACCESS table contains in-frame sequences only and omits some clones. Under half of the omission traces to an unresolved V gene where checked; the cause of the rest is unknown. V, J and clone size derive from that table, while D and trimming were established from the DNA sequence. The sample includes 200,000 to 300,000 clones, with less than 90% observed a single time. Roughly 2% of the sample rests with the top ten.

As to this clone: Its antigen has not been determined. No much larger clonotype is one base removed from it; base qualities were not supplied.

The research as a whole found: The amount of clinical and demographic metadata varied by source and participant and was provided uncurated.

Collaborating institutions collected whole blood in K2EDTA tubes following their own protocols. For TCRbeta analysis, collaborators shipped samples as frozen whole blood, isolated PBMCs, or DNA extracted from either of those sample types. The origin of this receptor is a man aged 30 to 45 with active or convalescent COVID-19. Sample: peripheral blood.

The encoded CDR3 is CASRNEGSTDTQYF. The nucleotide sequence is given as TGTGCCAGCAGAAACGAGGGTAGCACAGATACGCAGTATTTT. This chain joins TRBV7-8 to TRBJ2-3; the D region possibly corresponds to TRBD2 (5 bases align). The germline V gene encodes CDR1 SGHVS and CDR2 FQNEAQ. From the cysteine up to the phenylalanine, the CDR3 has a length of 14 residues. Only the CDR3 portion is preserved as DNA: 42 bases, with reading frame beginning at the first base. V is reduced by 6 bases and J by 0 bases, leaving a spacing of 10 bases between them. With the rest looked up from the reference TRBV7-8 and TRBJ2-3 genes rather than sequenced, the full variable domain is GAGVSQSPRYKVAKRGQDVALRCDPISGHVSLFWYQQALGQGPEFLTYFQNEAQLDKSGLPSDRFFAERPEGSVSTLKIQRTQQEDSAVYLCASRNEGSTDTQYFGPGTRLTVL.